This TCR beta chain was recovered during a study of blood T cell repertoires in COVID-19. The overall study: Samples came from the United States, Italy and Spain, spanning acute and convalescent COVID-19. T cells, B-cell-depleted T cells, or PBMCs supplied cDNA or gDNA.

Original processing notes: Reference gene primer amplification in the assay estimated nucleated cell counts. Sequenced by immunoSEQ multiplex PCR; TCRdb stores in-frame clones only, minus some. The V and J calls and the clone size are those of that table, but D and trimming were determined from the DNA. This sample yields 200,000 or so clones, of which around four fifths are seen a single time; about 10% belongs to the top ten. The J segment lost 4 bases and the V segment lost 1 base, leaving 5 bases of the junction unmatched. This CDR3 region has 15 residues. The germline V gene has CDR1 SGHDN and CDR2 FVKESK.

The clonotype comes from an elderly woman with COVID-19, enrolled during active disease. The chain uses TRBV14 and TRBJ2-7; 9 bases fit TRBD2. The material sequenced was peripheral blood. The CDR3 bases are TGTGCCAGCAGCCAAGTAGCGGGGGCCGGTTACGAGCAGTACTTC. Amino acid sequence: CASSQVAGAGYEQYF. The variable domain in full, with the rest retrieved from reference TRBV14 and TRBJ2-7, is EAGVTQFPSHSVIEKGQTVTLRCDPISGHDNLYWYRRVMGKEIKFLLHFVKESKQDESGMPNNRFLAERTGGTYSTLKVQPAELEDSGVYFCASSQVAGAGYEQYFGPGTRLTVT.